This T cell receptor beta chain was captured by sequencing in a study of T cells in Graves' hyperthyroidism and ophthalmopathy. The J segment lost 9 bases and the V segment lost 4 bases, leaving 8 bases of the junction unmatched. The germline gives CDR1 SGHDN, CDR2 FVKESK. The CDR3 length is 16 residues. RNA transcripts were the template for amplifying TCR beta CDR3 regions. The study used the HTBI primer set for a first-round RT-PCR of the TCR CDR3. TCRdb analysed the multiplex PCR reads with MiXCR anew, one entry per CDR3 protein. The sample holds around 540,000 distinct CDR3 sequences; approximately 44% are singletons and the top ten take about 7.9%. Clinical symptoms, serum thyroxine and TRAb, thyroid ultrasound and orbital computed tomography together formed the diagnostic basis.

The TCR comes from a young woman with Graves' hyperthyroidism. Sequences were obtained from peripheral blood or thyroid tissue (not recorded which). The chain joins TRBV14 to TRBJ1-6; TRBD1 aligns across 11 bases. This chain's CDR3 is CASSPRRDRGFSPLHF. CDR3 bases: TGTGCCAGCAGCCCCCGACGGGACAGGGGGTTTTCACCCCTCCACTTT.